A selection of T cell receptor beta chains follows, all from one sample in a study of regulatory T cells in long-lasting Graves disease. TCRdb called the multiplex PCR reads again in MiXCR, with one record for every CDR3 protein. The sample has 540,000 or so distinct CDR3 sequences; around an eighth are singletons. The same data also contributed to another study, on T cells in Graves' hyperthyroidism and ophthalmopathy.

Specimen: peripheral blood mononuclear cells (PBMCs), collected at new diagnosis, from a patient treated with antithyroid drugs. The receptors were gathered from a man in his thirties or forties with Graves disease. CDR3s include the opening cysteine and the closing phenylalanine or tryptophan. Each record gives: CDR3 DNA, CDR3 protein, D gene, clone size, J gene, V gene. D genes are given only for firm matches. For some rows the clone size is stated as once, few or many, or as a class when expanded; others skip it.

CDR3nt: TGTGCCAGCAGCTTGGACAGGGGACCCGAGCCGGCAACTAATGAAAAACTGTTTTTT
CDR3aa: CASSLDRGPEPATNEKLFF
d_gene: TRBD1
abundance: few
j_gene: TRBJ1-4
v_gene: TRBV11-3

CDR3nt: TGTGCCAGCAGTTCCGGCTCAGGCTGGGGGGAGCTGTTTTTT
CDR3aa: CASSSGSGWGELFF
d_gene: -
abundance: many
j_gene: TRBJ2-2
v_gene: TRBV12-3/TRBV12-4

CDR3nt: TGTGCCAGCAGCCTGCTGTATACCGAGCAGTACTTC
CDR3aa: CASSLLYTEQYF
d_gene: -
abundance: few
j_gene: TRBJ2-7
v_gene: TRBV12-3/TRBV12-4

CDR3nt: TGTGCCAGCAGAGGGGACTCCCTAAGCGCTGAAGCTTTCTTT
CDR3aa: CASRGDSLSAEAFF
d_gene: -
abundance: many
j_gene: TRBJ1-1
v_gene: TRBV6-2/TRBV6-3

CDR3nt: TGTGCCACCAGCAGAGTCGGGGGAGCGAATGAGCAGTTCTTC
CDR3aa: CATSRVGGANEQFF
d_gene: -
abundance: many
j_gene: TRBJ2-1
v_gene: TRBV15

CDR3nt: TGTGCCAGCAGCCCCCGGGTCAGCGGCTATGGCTACACCTTC
CDR3aa: CASSPRVSGYGYTF
d_gene: -
abundance: -
j_gene: TRBJ1-2
v_gene: TRBV11-2

CDR3nt: TGCGCCAGCAGCTTTGAGGGTCGGAACACTGAAGCTTTCTTT
CDR3aa: CASSFEGRNTEAFF
d_gene: -
abundance: many
j_gene: TRBJ1-1
v_gene: TRBV5-1

CDR3nt: TGCGCCAGCAGTGAGGGCGGTCCGGGAGAGGGCTCCTACGAGCAGTACTTC
CDR3aa: CASSEGGPGEGSYEQYF
d_gene: -
abundance: few
j_gene: TRBJ2-7
v_gene: TRBV10-1

CDR3nt: TGTGCCAGCACCCCTGGGACAGGAAGACTTACCCTCCACTTT
CDR3aa: CASTPGTGRLTLHF
d_gene: TRBD1
abundance: -
j_gene: TRBJ1-6
v_gene: TRBV25-1

CDR3nt: TGCAGTGCTGCGGACAGAGATGGCTACACCTTC
CDR3aa: CSAADRDGYTF
d_gene: -
abundance: many
j_gene: TRBJ1-2
v_gene: TRBV20-1

CDR3nt: TGTGCCAGCACCATTGGACAGAACACCGGGGAGCTGTTTTTT
CDR3aa: CASTIGQNTGELFF
d_gene: -
abundance: many
j_gene: TRBJ2-2
v_gene: TRBV27

CDR3nt: TGCAGTGCTAGAGATTGGGGGACAGTACTTAATGAAAAACTGTTTTTT
CDR3aa: CSARDWGTVLNEKLFF
d_gene: TRBD1
abundance: few
j_gene: TRBJ1-4
v_gene: TRBV20-1

CDR3nt: TGTGCCAGCAGTTTTAGAGAGGATGAGCAGTTCTTC
CDR3aa: CASSFREDEQFF
d_gene: -
abundance: few
j_gene: TRBJ2-1
v_gene: TRBV12-3/TRBV12-4

CDR3nt: TGTGCCAGCAGTGTTGTCGCGGCCGGGGAGCTGTTTTTT
CDR3aa: CASSVVAAGELFF
d_gene: -
abundance: many
j_gene: TRBJ2-2
v_gene: TRBV6-4

CDR3nt: TGTGCCAGCAGAGTCGGACTAGCGGGAGGTGGTGGCGGGGAGCTGTTTTTT
CDR3aa: CASRVGLAGGGGGELFF
d_gene: TRBD2
abundance: many
j_gene: TRBJ2-2
v_gene: TRBV28

CDR3nt: TGTGCCAGCAGCTTCACCGGACAGGTCGGCTACGAGCAGTACTTC
CDR3aa: CASSFTGQVGYEQYF
d_gene: TRBD1
abundance: many
j_gene: TRBJ2-7
v_gene: TRBV7-2

CDR3nt: TGTGCCTGGAGTCGCATAGGGGGGAACACTGAAGCTTTCTTT
CDR3aa: CAWSRIGGNTEAFF
d_gene: -
abundance: few
j_gene: TRBJ1-1
v_gene: TRBV30

CDR3nt: TGCAGCGTTAAGACAGGGGCTGGAAACACCATATATTTT
CDR3aa: CSVKTGAGNTIYF
d_gene: TRBD1
abundance: many
j_gene: TRBJ1-3
v_gene: TRBV29-1

CDR3nt: TGTGCCAGCAGCTTAAAGCAAACCTCCTACAATGAGCAGTTCTTC
CDR3aa: CASSLKQTSYNEQFF
d_gene: -
abundance: -
j_gene: TRBJ2-1
v_gene: TRBV7-2

CDR3nt: TGTGCCAGTAGTAACAACAGGGGAGGGTACAATGAGCAGTTCTTC
CDR3aa: CASSNNRGGYNEQFF
d_gene: -
abundance: many
j_gene: TRBJ2-1
v_gene: TRBV19

CDR3nt: TGTGCCAGCCGGTTTGGCGGGGAGCTGTTTTTT
CDR3aa: CASRFGGELFF
d_gene: -
abundance: few
j_gene: TRBJ2-2
v_gene: TRBV19

CDR3nt: TGTGCCAGCAGTTTAAAGGGAAGTGGCTACACCTTC
CDR3aa: CASSLKGSGYTF
d_gene: -
abundance: many
j_gene: TRBJ1-2
v_gene: TRBV28

CDR3nt: TGTGCCAGTACCCGGGGGCGGGACACGTACTCTGGGGCCAACGTCCTGACTTTC
CDR3aa: CASTRGRDTYSGANVLTF
d_gene: -
abundance: -
j_gene: TRBJ2-6
v_gene: TRBV19

CDR3nt: TGCAGTGCTAGAGGGACAGATACCTATAATTCACCCCTCCACTTT
CDR3aa: CSARGTDTYNSPLHF
d_gene: -
abundance: many
j_gene: TRBJ1-6
v_gene: TRBV20-1

CDR3nt: TGTGCCACCTCGGACAGCCTGGCGGGAGCTGGGGATGAGCAGTTCTTC
CDR3aa: CATSDSLAGAGDEQFF
d_gene: -
abundance: many
j_gene: TRBJ2-1
v_gene: TRBV12-3/TRBV12-4

CDR3nt: TGTGCCAGCACCAAAGGGACGGTCAGCACAGATACGCAGTATTTT
CDR3aa: CASTKGTVSTDTQYF
d_gene: -
abundance: many
j_gene: TRBJ2-3
v_gene: TRBV27

CDR3nt: TGCAGTGCTAGAGATCGTACAGGTAATCAGCCCCAGCATTTT
CDR3aa: CSARDRTGNQPQHF
d_gene: -
abundance: many
j_gene: TRBJ1-5
v_gene: TRBV20-1

CDR3nt: TGTGCCAGCAGTGAAGGGAACAGGGAGCAGCCCCAGCATTTT
CDR3aa: CASSEGNREQPQHF
d_gene: -
abundance: few
j_gene: TRBJ1-5
v_gene: TRBV2

CDR3nt: TGTGCCAGCAGCCCTACTTACGTTGGAACTAATGAAAAACTGTTTTTT
CDR3aa: CASSPTYVGTNEKLFF
d_gene: -
abundance: -
j_gene: TRBJ1-4
v_gene: TRBV13

CDR3nt: TGTGCCAGCATCCTGGCGACAGGGAATAACTATGGCTACACCTTC
CDR3aa: CASILATGNNYGYTF
d_gene: TRBD1
abundance: many
j_gene: TRBJ1-2
v_gene: TRBV6-1

CDR3nt: TGTGCCAGCAGTTTATCTTGGGGGGCAGGGCCCTACGAGCAGTACTTC
CDR3aa: CASSLSWGAGPYEQYF
d_gene: -
abundance: many
j_gene: TRBJ2-7
v_gene: TRBV27

CDR3nt: TGCGCCAGCAGCTTGGGCGGAGCAGCCTACAATGAGCAGTTCTTC
CDR3aa: CASSLGGAAYNEQFF
d_gene: -
abundance: many
j_gene: TRBJ2-1
v_gene: TRBV5-1

CDR3nt: TGCAGTGCCGGGAGCGGGATCACAGATACGCAGTATTTT
CDR3aa: CSAGSGITDTQYF
d_gene: TRBD2
abundance: few
j_gene: TRBJ2-3
v_gene: TRBV20-1

CDR3nt: TGTGCCAGTACCTACAACCCGCTTCGGGATGAGCAGTTCTTC
CDR3aa: CASTYNPLRDEQFF
d_gene: -
abundance: many
j_gene: TRBJ2-1
v_gene: TRBV11-2

CDR3nt: TGTGCCCAAACAGGGCCGGGTAAAAAACTGTTTTTT
CDR3aa: CAQTGPGKKLFF
d_gene: -
abundance: -
j_gene: TRBJ1-4
v_gene: TRBV7-9

CDR3nt: TGTGCCAGTAGTACAACCGGGCCGGCGGACGAGCAGTTCTTC
CDR3aa: CASSTTGPADEQFF
d_gene: -
abundance: -
j_gene: TRBJ2-1
v_gene: TRBV19

CDR3nt: TGCAGTGCTAGAAAGGGGGAGCAGTACTTC
CDR3aa: CSARKGEQYF
d_gene: -
abundance: many
j_gene: TRBJ2-7
v_gene: TRBV20-1

CDR3nt: TGCAGTGCTAGAGATAACGTCGGTTCACCCCTCCACTTT
CDR3aa: CSARDNVGSPLHF
d_gene: -
abundance: many
j_gene: TRBJ1-6
v_gene: TRBV20-1

CDR3nt: TGTGCCAGCAGTTACCGAATCGGACTAGCGGGAGGGTACGGGGCCAACGTCCTGACTTTC
CDR3aa: CASSYRIGLAGGYGANVLTF
d_gene: TRBD2
abundance: many
j_gene: TRBJ2-6
v_gene: TRBV27

CDR3nt: TGTGCCAGCAGTTTAGCTAGCGGGGGGTTGATGGAGACCCAGTACTTC
CDR3aa: CASSLASGGLMETQYF
d_gene: TRBD2
abundance: many
j_gene: TRBJ2-5
v_gene: TRBV28

CDR3nt: TGTGCCAGCAGTTACAGGGATAACTATGGCTACACCTTC
CDR3aa: CASSYRDNYGYTF
d_gene: -
abundance: many
j_gene: TRBJ1-2
v_gene: TRBV6-5

CDR3nt: TGTGCCAGCAGCTTGGTGGACCTACCCTCCTACGAGCAGTACTTC
CDR3aa: CASSLVDLPSYEQYF
d_gene: -
abundance: -
j_gene: TRBJ2-7
v_gene: TRBV5-6

CDR3nt: TGTGCCAGCAGTCTCCGGATAGCGGGAGCAGATACGCAGTATTTT
CDR3aa: CASSLRIAGADTQYF
d_gene: TRBD2
abundance: few
j_gene: TRBJ2-3
v_gene: TRBV6-1

CDR3nt: TGTGCCTGGAGCCCGGGGGGGGCCACCTTATCCTACGAGCAGTACTTC
CDR3aa: CAWSPGGATLSYEQYF
d_gene: TRBD2
abundance: few
j_gene: TRBJ2-7
v_gene: TRBV30

CDR3nt: TGCGCCAGCAGCTTGGCAGGACTGGGGGAGCAGTACTTC
CDR3aa: CASSLAGLGEQYF
d_gene: -
abundance: few
j_gene: TRBJ2-7
v_gene: TRBV5-1

CDR3nt: TGTGCCAGCAGTTTATCCGGGAGTTCCCATGAGCAGTTCTTC
CDR3aa: CASSLSGSSHEQFF
d_gene: -
abundance: many
j_gene: TRBJ2-1
v_gene: TRBV27

CDR3nt: TGCAGTGCTAGAGACCAGGGCGATCAGCCCCAGCATTTT
CDR3aa: CSARDQGDQPQHF
d_gene: -
abundance: -
j_gene: TRBJ1-5
v_gene: TRBV20-1

CDR3nt: TGTGCCAGCAGCTTAACGCTTGACAATGAGCAGTTCTTC
CDR3aa: CASSLTLDNEQFF
d_gene: -
abundance: many
j_gene: TRBJ2-1
v_gene: TRBV11-2

CDR3nt: TGTGCCAGCAGGGGGAGAATGGGACTAGCGGGAGGGGGTGAGCAGTACTTC
CDR3aa: CASRGRMGLAGGGEQYF
d_gene: TRBD2
abundance: many
j_gene: TRBJ2-7
v_gene: TRBV12-3/TRBV12-4

CDR3nt: TGTGCCAGCAGCTTAGCCCCCCCTCCGACTGAAGCTTTCTTT
CDR3aa: CASSLAPPPTEAFF
d_gene: -
abundance: few
j_gene: TRBJ1-1
v_gene: TRBV7-2

CDR3nt: TGTGCCAGCAGCCACCCAACTAGCGCAGGGAGCAATGAGCAGTTCTTC
CDR3aa: CASSHPTSAGSNEQFF
d_gene: TRBD2
abundance: many
j_gene: TRBJ2-1
v_gene: TRBV3-1